What follows is one T cell receptor (beta chain) and its context. Deep-level settings were used for running the assay. This table comes from immunoSEQ multiplex PCR, and its TCRdb copy is limited to in-frame clones, with some not included. The sample contains over a million clones, 75% to 80% of which appear only once. The data derive from a study of shared clonotypes between healthy human individuals. Study background: Ranging from 18 to 49 in age, donors were a couple of women and a few men. Each donor's CD8 memory used one plate, CD8 naive two, each CD4 subset three.

Per germline, CDR1 ENHRY and CDR2 SYGVKD. V gave up 6 bases and J gave up 4 bases, with 19 bases separating them. The CDR3 extends over 16 amino acids. This sequence originates from a man aged 18 to 35 in good health. Some clones in this sample may be carry-over from other donors' samples. The rearrangement uses TRBV10-3 and TRBJ2-1; possibly TRBD2 for D (5 bases). The specimen was memory CD4+ T cells from PBMCs. The subset here: CD45RA-negative fraction. The DNA of the CDR3 is TGTGCCATCAGCGCCACGGGGAGCGCGCTTTACAATGAGCAGTTCTTC. Translating gives CAISATGSALYNEQFF.